The clone carrying this T cell receptor beta chain occurred many times. Its antigen is undetermined. Germline loops: CDR1 SQVTM, CDR2 ANQGSEA. Between the trimmed V and J ends, which lost 7 bases and 1 base, there was a span of 13 bases. The CDR3 is made up of 13 amino acids. Co-extracted RNA and DNA came from about 19-30 mg of unsorted bulk tissue. Starting material of 450 to 550 ng total RNA yielded TCR beta cDNA via a constant-region primer. Generation of the TCR beta libraries relied on three nested multiplex PCR rounds using slightly modified ARM-PCR. The first two PCR rounds used TRBV1-TRBV30 forward primers with a C-beta reverse primer, nine to ten cycles each. MiXCR, run by TCRdb on the multiplex PCR reads, gives a single entry per CDR3 protein. The sample has 95,000 to 150,000 distinct CDR3 sequences, about 68% seen once. This entry is derived from a study of tumor-infiltrating lymphocytes in primary liver carcinoma. On the study more broadly: The patients comprised men and women between the ages of 30 and 69 years.

Study results and limitations: Compared with blood, tumor repertoires held significantly more in their top 250 clones. Just about 7.5-25% of leading clones were found in every one of five regions.

The sequenced sample was liver tumor tissue from sampling region 1. Subset denoted: tumor region T1, superior pole. This TCR derives from a woman aged 60-75 years with primary liver carcinoma and hepatitis B virus infection. The rearrangement links TRBV29-1 to TRBJ1-1, with D perhaps matching TRBD1 (6 bases). This chain's CDR3 is CSARTETNTEAFF. CDR3 DNA sequence: TGCAGCGCCAGGACAGAAACGAACACTGAAGCTTTCTTT.